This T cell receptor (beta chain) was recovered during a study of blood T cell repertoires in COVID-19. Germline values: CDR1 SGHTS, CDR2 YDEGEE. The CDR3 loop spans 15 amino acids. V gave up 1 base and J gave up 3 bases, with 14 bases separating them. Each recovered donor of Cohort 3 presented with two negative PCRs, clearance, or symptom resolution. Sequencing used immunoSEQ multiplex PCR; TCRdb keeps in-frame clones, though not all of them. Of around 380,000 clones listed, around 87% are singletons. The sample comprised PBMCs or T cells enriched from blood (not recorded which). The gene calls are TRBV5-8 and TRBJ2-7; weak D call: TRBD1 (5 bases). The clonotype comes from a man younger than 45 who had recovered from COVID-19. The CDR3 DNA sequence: TGTGCCAGCAGCTTGAAACAGGAGCTGATCTACGAGCAGTACTTC. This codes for CASSLKQELIYEQYF.